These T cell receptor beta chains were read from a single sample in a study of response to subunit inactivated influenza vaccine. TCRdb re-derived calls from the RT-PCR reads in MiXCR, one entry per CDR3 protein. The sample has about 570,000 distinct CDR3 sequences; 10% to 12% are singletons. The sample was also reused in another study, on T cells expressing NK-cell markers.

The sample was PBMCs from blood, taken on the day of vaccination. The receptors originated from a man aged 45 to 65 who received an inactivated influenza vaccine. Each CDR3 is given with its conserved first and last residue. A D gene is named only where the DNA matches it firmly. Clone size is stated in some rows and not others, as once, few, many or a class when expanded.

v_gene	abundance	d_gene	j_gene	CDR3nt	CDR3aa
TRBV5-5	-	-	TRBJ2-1	TGTGCCAGCAGCTGGAGGGGGCTGTCGCACAATGAGCAGTTCTTC	CASSWRGLSHNEQFF
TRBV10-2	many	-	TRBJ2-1	TGCGCCAGCAGTGAACAGGGAAGCTACAATGAGCAGTTCTTC	CASSEQGSYNEQFF
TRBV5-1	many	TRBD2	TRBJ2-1	TGCGCCAGCAGCGCGTCTAGCGGGAGACTTCCCCATGAGCAGTTCTTC	CASSASSGRLPHEQFF
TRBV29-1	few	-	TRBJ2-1	TGCAGCGTTGATAAAGGGGCTAGCTCCTACAATGAGCAGTTCTTC	CSVDKGASSYNEQFF
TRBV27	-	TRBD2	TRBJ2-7	TGTGCCAGCAGGAAGACCGGGACTAGCGGGTCCGAGCAGTACTTC	CASRKTGTSGSEQYF
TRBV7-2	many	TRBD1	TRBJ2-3	TGTGCCAGCAGCTCCGGGACAGGGCTCAAAGATACGCAGTATTTT	CASSSGTGLKDTQYF
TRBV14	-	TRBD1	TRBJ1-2	TGTGCCAGCAGCCAGGCCGGGACAGGGGATGGCTACACCTTC	CASSQAGTGDGYTF
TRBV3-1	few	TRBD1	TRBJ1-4	TGTGCCAGCAGCGACAGGGCTGGTGAAAAACTTTTTTTT	CASSDRAGEKLFF
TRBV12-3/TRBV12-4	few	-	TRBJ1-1	TGTGCCAGCAGCCTACGGGGTTATTTAGCTTTCTTT	CASSLRGYLAFF
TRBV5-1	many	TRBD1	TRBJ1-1	TGCGCCAGCAGCCTAGGACAGGGGGCTGTAAGTCTTAATGAAGCTTTCTTT	CASSLGQGAVSLNEAFF
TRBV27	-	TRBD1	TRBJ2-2	TGTGCCAGCAAAGGGGGCCAGGCAGCCGGGGAGCTGTTTTTT	CASKGGQAAGELFF
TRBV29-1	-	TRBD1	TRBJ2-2	TGCAGCGCAGGGACAGGGGACGCCGGGGAGCTGTTTTTT	CSAGTGDAGELFF
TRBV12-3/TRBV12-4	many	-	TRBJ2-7	TGTGCCAGCAGTCTCCCTAGCGTCAGCTCCTACGAGCAGTACTTC	CASSLPSVSSYEQYF
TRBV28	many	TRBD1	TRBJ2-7	TGTGCCAGCAGCTACCCAGACAGGGGGACCTACGAGCAGTACTTC	CASSYPDRGTYEQYF
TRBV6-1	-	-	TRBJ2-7	TGTGCCAGCAGCATTAGGCTGGCTAGTCGCCACGAGCAGTACTTC	CASSIRLASRHEQYF
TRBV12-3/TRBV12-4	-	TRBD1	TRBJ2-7	TGTGCCAGCACCCCGACAGGGGAACGCCACGAGCAGTACTTC	CASTPTGERHEQYF
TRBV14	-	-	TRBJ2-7	TGTGCCAGCAGCCCGGAACTTGGGGGCTACGAGCAGTACTTC	CASSPELGGYEQYF
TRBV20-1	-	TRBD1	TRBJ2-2	TGCAGTGCTAGAGACCCGGGACAGGCTAACACCGGGGAGCTGTTTTTT	CSARDPGQANTGELFF
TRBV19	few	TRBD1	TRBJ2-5	TGTGCCAGTAGTCTCCACAGGGGAGAGACCCAGTACTTC	CASSLHRGETQYF
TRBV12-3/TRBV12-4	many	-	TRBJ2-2	TGTGCCAGCAGTTTGGAGGGGGCGAACACCGGGGAGCTGTTTTTT	CASSLEGANTGELFF
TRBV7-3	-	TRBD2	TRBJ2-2	TGTGCCAGCGGTCTAGCGGGAGGGCCTAGGACCGGGGAGCTGTTTTTT	CASGLAGGPRTGELFF
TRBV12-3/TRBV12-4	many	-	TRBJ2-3	TGTGCCAGCAGATCCGAGGGGTTGGGAGATACGCAGTATTTT	CASRSEGLGDTQYF
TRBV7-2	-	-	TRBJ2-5	TGTGCCAGCGGGAGGGGGGGACAAGAGACCCAGTACTTC	CASGRGGQETQYF
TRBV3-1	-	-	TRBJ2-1	TGTGCCAGCAGCCAAGACGACGCTGGAGGGGGATACAATGAGCAGTTCTTC	CASSQDDAGGGYNEQFF
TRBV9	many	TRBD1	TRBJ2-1	TGTGCCAGCAGTTTCGGGACAGTCCCCCTTTATGAGCAGTTCTTC	CASSFGTVPLYEQFF
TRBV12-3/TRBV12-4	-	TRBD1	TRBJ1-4	TGTGCCAGTCGGGACAGGGGGCGGTCTAATGAAAAACTGTTTTTT	CASRDRGRSNEKLFF
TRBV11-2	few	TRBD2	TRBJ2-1	TGTGCCAGCAGCTCGACTAGCGGGGGGGTAGGGTACAATGAGCAGTTCTTC	CASSSTSGGVGYNEQFF
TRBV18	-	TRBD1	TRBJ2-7	TGTGCCAGCTCGGTTGGACAGGGAAGTGCGTTCGAGCAGTACTTC	CASSVGQGSAFEQYF
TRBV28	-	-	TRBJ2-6	TGTGCCAGCAGCTCGATGGGCGCTGGGGCCAACGTCCTGACTTTC	CASSSMGAGANVLTF
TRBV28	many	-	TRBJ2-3	TGTGCCAGCAGGAAGCCCCTAGGGGGCACAGATACGCAGTATTTT	CASRKPLGGTDTQYF
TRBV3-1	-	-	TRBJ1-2	TGTGCCAGCAGCGTGCAAGGGACGCCCTTGGGTGGCTACACCTTC	CASSVQGTPLGGYTF
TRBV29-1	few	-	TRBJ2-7	TGCAGCGTTGTAGCCGGCGGGCCCCGGGAGCAGTACTTC	CSVVAGGPREQYF
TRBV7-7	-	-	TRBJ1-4	TGTGCCAGCAGCCCCGGCCGGGCCCCCTTGGAGAAACTGTTTTTT	CASSPGRAPLEKLFF
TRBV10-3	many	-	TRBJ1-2	TGTGCCACAGGAGGTGGTGGCTACACCTTC	CATGGGGYTF
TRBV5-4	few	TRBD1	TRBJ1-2	TGTGCCAGCAGCTCCCCTGGACAGGGAGGTGGCTACACCTTC	CASSSPGQGGGYTF
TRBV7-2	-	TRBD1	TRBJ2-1	TGTGCCAGCAGCCGAGGGACAGGTACCTACAATGAGCAGTTCTTC	CASSRGTGTYNEQFF
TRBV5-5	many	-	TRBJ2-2	TGTGCCAGCAGCTTGGGGCGGCCGAACACCGGGGAGCTGTTTTTT	CASSLGRPNTGELFF